This TCR beta chain was profiled in a study of CD8+ T cells in alopecia areata. Whole-study results and caveats: An increase in clonality over normal scalp was evident in lesional scalp, especially alopecia totalis/universalis.

Isolated RNA was reverse transcribed into cDNA used as the sequencing template. Measured with immunoSEQ multiplex PCR; TCRdb has only the in-frame clones, and not every one. Among 110,000 or so clones listed, approximately 59% were seen once. Germline V CDR1 and CDR2: SGHTA, FQGNSA. This CDR3 region has 14 residues. V shed 7 bases, J shed 6 bases, and the junction held 10 bases outside the gene matches. Note on this clone: Antigen specificity is unknown.

This TCR was recovered from a human donor in good health. The sample taken for sequencing was CD8+ T cells sorted from blood. The V gene is TRBV7-2, the J gene TRBJ2-5; 8 nucleotides align to TRBD2. CDR3 bases: TGTGCCAGCACCTTCGGGGGGGCCCGAAAGACCCAGTACTTC. Amino acids: CASTFGGARKTQYF.